The clone carrying this TCR beta chain was counted only a few times. Its specificity is not known. Germline V lookup: CDR1 SGDLS, CDR2 YYNGEE. This CDR3 spans 15 amino acids. After removal of 5 bases from V and 1 base from J, the junction contained 7 bases not matched to a gene. These data originate in a study of cytomegalovirus exposure and HLA in healthy donors. The study, taken as a whole, reports: One variant, a missense change in DCLRE1C, was linked in a later analysis to TCR beta V- and J-gene trimming. Listed as cytomegalovirus-associated were about 160 TCR beta chains.

The PCR contained 60 Vbeta and 13 Jbeta primers. The table came from immunoSEQ multiplex PCR; TCRdb's copy has only in-frame clones and leaves some out. The table has around 150,000 clones, under 10% seen once. Every donor was a healthy person donating bone marrow. The TCR sequence derives from a woman aged 40 to 55 in good health and CMV-seropositive. Material for sequencing was PBMCs. The rearrangement uses TRBV9 and TRBJ2-3; 7 bases map to TRBD2. DNA for the CDR3: TGTGCCAGCAGTAGACTAGCATTGGGCACAGATACGCAGTATTTT. Its translation is CASSRLALGTDTQYF.